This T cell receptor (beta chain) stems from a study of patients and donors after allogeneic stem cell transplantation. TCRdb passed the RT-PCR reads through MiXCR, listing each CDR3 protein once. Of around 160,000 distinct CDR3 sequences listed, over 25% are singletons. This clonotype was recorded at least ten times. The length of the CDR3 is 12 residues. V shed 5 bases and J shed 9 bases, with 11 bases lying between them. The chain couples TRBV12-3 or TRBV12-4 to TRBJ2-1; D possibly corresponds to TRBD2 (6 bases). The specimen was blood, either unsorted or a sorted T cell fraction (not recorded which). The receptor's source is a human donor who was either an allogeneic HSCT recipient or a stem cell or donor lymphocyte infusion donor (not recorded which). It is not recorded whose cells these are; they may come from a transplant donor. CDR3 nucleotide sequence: TGTGCCAGCAGTCCCCGGGGGATTGAGCAGTTCTTC. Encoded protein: CASSPRGIEQFF.